The T cell receptor beta chain described here comes from a study of blood T cell repertoires in COVID-19 (TCRdb year 2020). Some background on the complete study: Collaborator samples came from the United States, Italy and Spain and covered acute and convalescent phases of COVID-19. The material from the prospective study consisted of cDNA or gDNA derived from T cells, B-cell-depleted T cells, or PBMCs. A de-identified subject ID, COVID-19 status, age in years and sex were almost always included in the sample metadata. Samples came from the ongoing ImmuneRACE study (first 160 participants) plus 1,254 subjects from 6 global collaborators. Where available, HLA class I and class II types were taken from metadata supplied by the sample provider and were not determined by assay-based typing. Subjects who had been exposed to COVID-19, were actively infected with it, or had recovered from it provided the deeply sampled blood TCRbeta repertoires that made up the dataset. The repertoires were made available in a free public database intended to serve as a resource for research on the immune response to SARS-CoV-2. Broad study findings and their caveats: How much clinical and demographic metadata was included differed by source and by participant, and the metadata was provided uncurated.

TCRbeta CDR3 regions were amplified from genomic DNA using the immunoSEQ Assay, a bias-controlled multiplex PCR. In the authors' own workflow: Nucleated cell counts per sample were estimated from amplification of reference gene primers within the assay. Sequence reads were collapsed and filtered to measure the absolute abundance of every unique TCRbeta CDR3 rearrangement. For each sample, productive Simpson clonality was calculated as the square root of Simpson's diversity index over productive rearrangements. As stored in TCRdb, this immuneACCESS dataset retains in-frame rearrangements with V and J assigned. A fraction of the clones does not appear; measured against another copy, unresolved V genes explain less than half of the discrepancy, and the remainder lacks a known reason. Clone size and the V and J calls come from that table; the DNA yielded D and trimming. The sample data list 120,000 or so clones, and 65% to 90% of these were observed just once. In total, the top ten clones hold approximately 30% of the sample.

Each collaborating institution followed its own protocols to collect whole blood in K2EDTA tubes. For TCRbeta analysis, collaborator samples were shipped as frozen whole blood, as isolated PBMCs, or as DNA extracted from either sample type. V is cut by 0 bases and J by 7 bases, and the space between the germline ends is 13 bases. Inclusive of the bounding cysteine and phenylalanine, the CDR3 is 15 residues long. Of the read, only the CDR3 DNA is kept; its 45 bases are in frame from base 1. The CDR1 and CDR2 encoded by the germline V gene (reference sequence) are MNHNY and SVGAGI. Worth noting for this clone: Its antigen is currently not known. Base qualities are missing; no much larger clone stands one base away.

This clonotype originated in a woman aged 80 or over with acute or convalescent COVID-19. In this chain, TRBV6-6 is recombined with TRBJ2-1; no D segment can be confidently identified. The sample taken for sequencing was peripheral blood. The nucleotides read TGTGCCAGCAGTTACTCACAGCCGCGTGGTAATGAGCAGTTCTTC. Its translation reads: CASSYSQPRGNEQFF.